These 14 T cell receptor beta chains originate from one sample sequenced in a study of identical twins (dated by TCRdb to the mid-2010s). Library construction relied on 5' RACE. Instrument on record: Illumina HiSeq 2000. Clones were called with MiXCR by TCRdb after fastp trimmed the public reads at Q25, and only in-frame beta chains were retained. Every distinct CDR3 protein forms one entry, paired with its most common genes and DNA. Recorded for this sample are 200,000 to 250,000 distinct CDR3 sequences; roughly 7.5% of them occurred a single time. The ten most abundant clones make up around 2.1% of the sample. Separately, the same data were catalogued under a study of yellow fever vaccine responses in identical twins.

Sequencing used memory (CD45RO+) T cells sorted from blood. The cell subset or site label here, explained by the study, means: CD45RO+ enriched T cells. These receptors all come from a woman between 18 and 30 years old in good health.

The chain is built from TRBV4-3 and TRBJ2-7, with D possibly TRBD2 on 5 matching bases. The CDR3 is 14 amino acids. Trimming pared 0 bases from V and 6 bases from J, leaving 12 bases between. CDR1 and CDR2 from the germline V gene are LGHNA and YSLEER. This chain's CDR3 is CASSQETGYLEQYF. DNA of the CDR3: TGCGCCAGCAGCCAAGAAACGGGGTACCTCGAGCAGTACTTC.

This clonotype was counted at least ten times. The chain is built from TRBV5-1 and TRBJ1-2; possibly TRBD1 for D (5 bases). V lost 0 bases to trimming and J lost 5 bases, with 11 bases between them. Germline V gives CDR1 SGHRS, CDR2 YFSETQ. The CDR3 contains 14 residues. The CDR3 DNA reads as TGCGCCAGCAGCTTGGAGGGGACCCAGTATGGCTACACCTTC. It specifies CASSLEGTQYGYTF. Supplemented by reference TRBV5-1 and TRBJ1-2, the full variable domain reads KAGVTQTPRYLIKTRGQQVTLSCSPISGHRSVSWYQQTPGQGLQFLFEYFSETQRNKGNFPGRFSGRQFSNSRSEMNVSTLELGDSALYLCASSLEGTQYGYTFGSGTRLTVV.

This clonotype was counted ten times or more. This chain connects TRBV7-9 to TRBJ2-7; TRBD2 agrees at 13 bases. This CDR3 is 17 amino acids long. V was pared by 5 bases and J by 7 bases, with 14 bases of the junction left unmatched. Germline CDR1 and CDR2: SEHNR and FQNEAQ (reference sequence). This CDR3 is CASSPGLAGVWVEEQYF. The CDR3 DNA reads TGTGCCAGCAGCCCCGGACTAGCGGGAGTGTGGGTGGAAGAGCAGTACTTC.

The V gene is TRBV21-1, the J gene TRBJ1-3. TRBV21-1 is listed as a pseudogene. The CDR3 is 15 amino acids. The CDR3 DNA sequence: TGTGCCAGCAGCCGGGTGCCGGGACTCGAAAACACCATATATTTT. It translates to CASSRVPGLENTIYF.

The chain couples TRBV4-1 to TRBJ2-5, with 7 positions matching TRBD1. The CDR3 is 16 amino acids. Germline V lookup: CDR1 MGHRA, CDR2 YSYEKL. Trimming at V came to 3 bases and at J to 5 bases, leaving 12 bases not matched to a gene. The CDR3 reads CASSQADRRLGETQYF. The CDR3 coding sequence is TGCGCCAGCAGCCAGGCGGACAGGCGTTTGGGGGAGACCCAGTACTTC.

This clonotype was observed many times. J is TRBJ2-1 and V is TRBV11-2, with a possible D match to TRBD2 (5 bases). The germline gives CDR1 SGHAT, CDR2 FQNNGV. The CDR3 runs to 12 residues. V was shortened by 1 base and J by 10 bases, with 8 bases between the two germline ends. This chain's CDR3 is CASSLASGEQFF. The CDR3, as DNA: TGTGCCAGCAGCTTAGCTTCGGGGGAGCAGTTCTTC.

This clonotype was counted at least ten times. The chain recombines TRBV12-3 or TRBV12-4 with TRBJ2-3, with unresolved D. The CDR3 has 15 amino acids. Trimming took 3 bases from V and 0 from J, leaving 10 bases between them. For the CDR3, the DNA is TGTGCCAGCAGTTTGAACACCGGGAGCACAGATACGCAGTATTTT. This encodes CASSLNTGSTDTQYF.

This clonotype was counted only a few times. The chain links TRBV28 to TRBJ2-1; D call uncertain. The V gene's germline CDR1 is MDHEN and CDR2 SYDVKM. The CDR3 spans 15 residues. The V end was cut by 6 bases, the J end by 6 bases, with 18 bases between. As DNA, the CDR3 is TGTGCCAGCAGCCCCTCTCGAGAGAGCGTCAATGAGCAGTTCTTC. Encoded protein: CASSPSRESVNEQFF.

This clonotype was picked up many times. This chain joins TRBV5-1 and TRBJ2-1; TRBD1 agrees at 8 bases. The length of the CDR3 is 15 residues. Germline V gene data show CDR1 as SGHRS and CDR2 as YFSETQ. V lost 0 bases and J lost 8; bases outside the gene matches: 7. The CDR3 DNA sequence: TGCGCCAGCAGCTTGGCCTCCAGGGGGCGGGATGAGCAGTTCTTC. Translating gives CASSLASRGRDEQFF.

The gene calls are TRBV29-1 and TRBJ2-5; the D is unclear. This CDR3 is 10 amino acids long. V lost 4 bases and J 2 bases, leaving 2 bases between the germline ends. Germline V lookup: CDR1 SQVTM, CDR2 ANQGSEA. This CDR3 is CSVGQETQYF. As DNA, the CDR3 is TGCAGCGTTGGACAAGAGACCCAGTACTTC.

This clonotype was recorded a few times. The chain uses TRBV7-2 and TRBJ2-7; 13 bases agree with TRBD2. Germline CDR1 and CDR2: SGHTA and FQGNSA. V lost 1 base, J lost 5 bases, and 5 bases stayed unmatched. The CDR3 is 16 amino acids. Here the CDR3 reads CASSLGTSGSFNEQYF. The CDR3 DNA is TGTGCCAGCAGCTTAGGGACTAGCGGGAGTTTCAACGAGCAGTACTTC. Looking up the rest from reference TRBV7-2 and TRBJ2-7 gives the full variable domain: GAGVSQSPSNKVTEKGKDVELRCDPISGHTALYWYRQSLGQGLEFLIYFQGNSAPDKSGLPSDRFSAERTGGSVSTLTIQRTQQEDSAVYLCASSLGTSGSFNEQYFGPGTRLTVT.

This clonotype was picked up many times. The V call is TRBV7-9, the J call TRBJ2-5; TRBD1 is a possible D gene (6 bases). This CDR3 has 14 residues. Germline V CDR1 and CDR2: SEHNR, FQNEAQ (reference sequence). V gave up 2 bases and J gave up 5 bases, with 12 bases separating them. The CDR3, as DNA: TGTGCCAGCAGCTTATGGGGGCCGGTGGAGACCCAGTACTTC. Its translation is CASSLWGPVETQYF. Variable domain in full (rest from reference TRBV7-9 and TRBJ2-5): DTGVSQNPRHKITKRGQNVTFRCDPISEHNRLYWYRQTLGQGPEFLTYFQNEAQLEKSRLLSDRFSAERPKGSFSTLEIQRTEQGDSAMYLCASSLWGPVETQYFGPGTRLLVL.

The chain has TRBV6-6 and TRBJ1-1, with 7 bases identical to TRBD1. Germline trimming cut 6 bases from V and 11 bases from J; bases unmatched to any gene: 12. Germline values: CDR1 MNHNY, CDR2 SVGAGI (reference sequence). This CDR3 is built from 13 residues. The CDR3 nucleotides read TGTGCCAGCAGGGAAGGGACAGCCGCCGAGGCTTTCTTT. It specifies CASREGTAAEAFF.

The chain uses TRBV2 and TRBJ2-3, with TRBD1 as a possible D gene (5 bases). This CDR3 comprises 14 residues. V gave up 4 bases and J gave up 4 bases, with 12 bases separating them. Germline-derived CDR1 and CDR2 are SNHLY and FYNNEI. In DNA form, the CDR3 reads TGTGCCAGCAGTGTCACGCAGGGCGCAGATACGCAGTATTTT. Translated, it gives CASSVTQGADTQYF.